This T cell receptor (beta chain) was observed in a study of PD-1 blockade in classical Hodgkin lymphoma. Time point specified: newly diagnosed, previously untreated cHL patient sample. V lost 1 base to trimming and J lost 2 bases, with 9 bases between them. CDR1 is MDHEN and CDR2 is SYDVKM in the germline V gene. The CDR3 totals 14 residues. Data came from immunoSEQ multiplex PCR; TCRdb stores just in-frame clones and leaves some out. The table has tens of thousands of clones, just over 90% seen once. This chain links TRBV28 with TRBJ2-7; no reliable D call. The source is a human donor with classical Hodgkin lymphoma. Sequencing was performed on peripheral blood mononuclear cells (PBMCs). The DNA of the CDR3 is TGTGCCAGCAGTTTATCCCTGGCTCCCTACGAGCAGTACTTC. Protein: CASSLSLAPYEQYF.